This T cell receptor (beta chain) was profiled in a study of blood T cell repertoires in COVID-19. At the level of the study: The United States, Italy and Spain supplied acute and convalescent COVID-19 samples. The cDNA or gDNA used as material had been derived from T cells, B-cell-depleted T cells, or PBMCs.

Trimming removed 2 bases from V and 6 bases from J; junction bases left unmatched: 10. Germline V gene data show CDR1 as SQVTM and CDR2 as ANQGSEA. This CDR3 has 16 amino acids. In the source study's methods: Amplification with reference gene primers provided the estimates of nucleated cell counts. TCRdb's table, derived via immunoSEQ multiplex PCR, lists solely in-frame clones and lacks some. V, J and clone size derive from that table, while D and trimming were established from the DNA sequence. The sample contains about 380,000 clones, 81% of which appear only once. The chain has TRBV29-1 and TRBJ2-1; 10 nucleotides match TRBD2. The sequenced sample consisted of peripheral blood. This sequence was found in a human donor with acute or convalescent COVID-19. The donor label of this sample is uncertain. In DNA, the CDR3 is TGCAGCGTTGAAAGAAGCGGGGGGGGTGTAGTCAATGAGCAGTTCTTC. Residues: CSVERSGGGVVNEQFF.